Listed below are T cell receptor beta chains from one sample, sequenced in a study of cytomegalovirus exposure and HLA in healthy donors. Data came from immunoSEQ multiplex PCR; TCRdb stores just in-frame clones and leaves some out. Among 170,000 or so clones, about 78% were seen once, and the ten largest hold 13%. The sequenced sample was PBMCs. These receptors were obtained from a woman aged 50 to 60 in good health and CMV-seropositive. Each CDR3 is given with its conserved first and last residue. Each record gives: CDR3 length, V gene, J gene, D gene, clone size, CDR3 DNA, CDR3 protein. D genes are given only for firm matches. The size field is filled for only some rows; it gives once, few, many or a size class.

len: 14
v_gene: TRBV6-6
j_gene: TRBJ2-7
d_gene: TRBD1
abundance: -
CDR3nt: TGTGCCAGCAGTTACTCATCAGGGGGCTACGAGCAGTACTTC
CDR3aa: CASSYSSGGYEQYF

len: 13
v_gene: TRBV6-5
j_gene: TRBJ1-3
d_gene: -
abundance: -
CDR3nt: TGTGCCAGCAGTTACTCCGGGGGAAACACCATATATTTT
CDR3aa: CASSYSGGNTIYF

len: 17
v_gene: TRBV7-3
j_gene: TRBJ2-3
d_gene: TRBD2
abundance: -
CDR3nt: TGTGCCAGCAGCCCCTACTTAGCGGGACCTAGCACAGATACGCAGTATTTT
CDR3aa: CASSPYLAGPSTDTQYF

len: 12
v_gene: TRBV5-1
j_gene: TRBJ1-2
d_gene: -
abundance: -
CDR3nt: TGCGCCAGCTCCCCCCGGAACTATGGCTACACCTTC
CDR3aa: CASSPRNYGYTF

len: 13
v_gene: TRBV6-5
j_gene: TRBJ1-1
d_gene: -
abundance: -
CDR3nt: TGTGCCAGCAGTTACCGTCCGAACACTGAAGCTTTCTTT
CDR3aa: CASSYRPNTEAFF

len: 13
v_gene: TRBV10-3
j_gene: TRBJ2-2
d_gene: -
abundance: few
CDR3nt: TGTGCCATCAAAACAACGAACACCGGGGAGCTGTTTTTT
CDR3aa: CAIKTTNTGELFF

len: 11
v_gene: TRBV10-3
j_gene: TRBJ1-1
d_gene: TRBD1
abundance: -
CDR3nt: TGTGCCACACAGGGGGACACTGAAGCTTTCTTT
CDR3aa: CATQGDTEAFF

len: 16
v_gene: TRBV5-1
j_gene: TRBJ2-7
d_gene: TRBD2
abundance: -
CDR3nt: TGCGCCAGCAGCTTGACGGCTAGCGGGGGGAAGTACGAGCAGTACTTC
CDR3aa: CASSLTASGGKYEQYF

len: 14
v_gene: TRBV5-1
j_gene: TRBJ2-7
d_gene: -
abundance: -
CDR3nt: TGCGCCAGCAGCAATCCCGGCAGGCCCTACGAGCAGTACTTC
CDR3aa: CASSNPGRPYEQYF

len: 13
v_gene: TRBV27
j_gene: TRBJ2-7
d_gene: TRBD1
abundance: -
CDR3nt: TGTGCCAGCAGTTTAGGGGACAGGACATCGCAGTACTTC
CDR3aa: CASSLGDRTSQYF

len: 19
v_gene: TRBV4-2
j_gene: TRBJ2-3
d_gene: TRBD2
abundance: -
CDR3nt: TGTGCCAGCAGCCAAACCCAGGCCCTAGCGGGCTCTAGCACAGATACGCAGTATTTT
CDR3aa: CASSQTQALAGSSTDTQYF

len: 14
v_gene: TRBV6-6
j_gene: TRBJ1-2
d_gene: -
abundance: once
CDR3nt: TGTGCCAGCACCCCCCGGGGGGAAGTGGGCGGCTACACCTTC
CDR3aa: CASTPRGEVGGYTF

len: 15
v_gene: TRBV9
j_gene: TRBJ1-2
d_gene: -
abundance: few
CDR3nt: TGTGCCAGCAGCGCCAAGCCGGGACATAGTTCTGGCTACACCTTC
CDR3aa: CASSAKPGHSSGYTF

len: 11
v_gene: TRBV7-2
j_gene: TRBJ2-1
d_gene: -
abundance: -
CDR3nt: TGTGCCAGCAGCTTATACGAGTTGCAGTTCTTC
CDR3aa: CASSLYELQFF

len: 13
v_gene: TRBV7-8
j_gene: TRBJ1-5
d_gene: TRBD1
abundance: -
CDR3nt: TGTGCCAGCAGCTTCTCAGGGGGAAAGCCCCAGCATTTT
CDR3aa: CASSFSGGKPQHF

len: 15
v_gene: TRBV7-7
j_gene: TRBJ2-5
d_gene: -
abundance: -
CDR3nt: TGTGCTAGCAGCTTAGGCGGGACTGCCCAAGAGACCCAGTACTTC
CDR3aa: CASSLGGTAQETQYF

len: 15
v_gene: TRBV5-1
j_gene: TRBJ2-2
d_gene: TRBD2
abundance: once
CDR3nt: TGCGCCAGCAGCAGATCTAGCGGGAGCACCGGGGAGCTGTTTTTT
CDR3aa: CASSRSSGSTGELFF

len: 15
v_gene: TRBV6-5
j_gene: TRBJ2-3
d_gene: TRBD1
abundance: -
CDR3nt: TGTGCCAGCTCTCTCCAGGGGGCGTCCTCTCATACGCAGTATTTT
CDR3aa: CASSLQGASSHTQYF

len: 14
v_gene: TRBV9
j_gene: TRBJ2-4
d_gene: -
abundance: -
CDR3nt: TGTGCCAGCAGCGTAGGATCACAGGGAAACATTCAGTACTTC
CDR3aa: CASSVGSQGNIQYF

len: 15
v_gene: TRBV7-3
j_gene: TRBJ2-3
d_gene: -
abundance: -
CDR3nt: TGTGCCAGCAGCTTCCTTAGCGGATCCTTTGATACGCAGTATTTT
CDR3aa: CASSFLSGSFDTQYF

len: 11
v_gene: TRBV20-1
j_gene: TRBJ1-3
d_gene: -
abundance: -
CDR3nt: TGCAGTGCCAAAACAGGAAACACCATATATTTT
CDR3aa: CSAKTGNTIYF

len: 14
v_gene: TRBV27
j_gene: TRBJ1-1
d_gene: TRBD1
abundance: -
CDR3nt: TGTGCCACCTTTGACAGGGGTATGAACACTGAAGCTTTCTTT
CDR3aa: CATFDRGMNTEAFF

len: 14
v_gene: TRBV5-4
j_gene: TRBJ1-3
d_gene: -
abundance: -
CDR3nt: TGTGCCAGCAGCATAGGACGGGAGAGAAACACCATATATTTT
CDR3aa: CASSIGRERNTIYF

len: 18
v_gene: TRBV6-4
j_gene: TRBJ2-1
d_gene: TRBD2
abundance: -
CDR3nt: TGTGCCAGCAGTGACTCGCTTAAGCGGGGGGGCGTGCACAATGAGCAGTTCTTC
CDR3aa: CASSDSLKRGGVHNEQFF

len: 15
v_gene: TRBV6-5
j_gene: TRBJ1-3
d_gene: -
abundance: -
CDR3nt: TGTGCCAGCAGTTATTCGGTTATCACTGGAAACACCATATATTTT
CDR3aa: CASSYSVITGNTIYF

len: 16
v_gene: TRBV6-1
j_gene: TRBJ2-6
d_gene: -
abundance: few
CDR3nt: TGTGCCAGCAGTGAATTAGGGGGAATTGGGGCCAACGTCCTGACTTTC
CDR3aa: CASSELGGIGANVLTF

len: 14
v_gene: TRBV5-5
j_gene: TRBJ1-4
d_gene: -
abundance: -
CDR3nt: TGTGCCAGCAGCTTGGGGGGGCGCGATGAAAAACTGTTTTTT
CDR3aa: CASSLGGRDEKLFF

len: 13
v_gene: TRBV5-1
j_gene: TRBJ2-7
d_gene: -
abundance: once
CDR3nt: TGCGCCAGCAGCTACAGGGAGAACTACGAGCAGTACTTC
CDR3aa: CASSYRENYEQYF

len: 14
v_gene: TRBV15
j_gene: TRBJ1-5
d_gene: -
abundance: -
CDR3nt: TGTGCCACCAGCAAACGACAGAAGGGACAGCCCCAGCATTTT
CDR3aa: CATSKRQKGQPQHF

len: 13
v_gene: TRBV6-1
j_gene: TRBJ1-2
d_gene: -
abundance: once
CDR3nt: TGTGCCAGCAGGCGCTCCGCTCTCTATGGCTACACCTTC
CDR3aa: CASRRSALYGYTF

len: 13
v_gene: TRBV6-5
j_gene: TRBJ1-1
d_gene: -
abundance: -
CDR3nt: TGTGCCAGCATCGGGGGGATGAACACTGAAGCTTTCTTT
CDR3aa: CASIGGMNTEAFF

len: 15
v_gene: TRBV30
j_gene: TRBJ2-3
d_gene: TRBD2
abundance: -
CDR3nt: TGTGCCTGGAGGGGGGTTGGCGGGGGGGCAGATACGCAGTATTTT
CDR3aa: CAWRGVGGGADTQYF

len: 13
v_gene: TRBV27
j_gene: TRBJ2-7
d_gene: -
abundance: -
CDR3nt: TGTGCCAGCAGTTTTTTGGCCCTTTCGGAGCAGTACTTC
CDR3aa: CASSFLALSEQYF

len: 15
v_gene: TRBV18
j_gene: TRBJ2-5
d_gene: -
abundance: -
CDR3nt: TGTGCCAGCTCACCACGGGCCAGTAGCCAAGAGACCCAGTACTTC
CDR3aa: CASSPRASSQETQYF

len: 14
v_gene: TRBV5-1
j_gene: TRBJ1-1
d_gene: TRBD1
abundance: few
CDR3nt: TGCGCCAGCAGACGCGACAGGGGTGACACTGAAGCTTTCTTT
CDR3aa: CASRRDRGDTEAFF

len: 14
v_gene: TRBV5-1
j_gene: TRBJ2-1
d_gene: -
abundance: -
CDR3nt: TGCGCCAGCAGCTTGGCCACACGGGGTGATGGGCAGTTCTTC
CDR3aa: CASSLATRGDGQFF

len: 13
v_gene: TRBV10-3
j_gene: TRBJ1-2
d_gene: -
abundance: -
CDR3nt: TGTGCCATCAGCCTCGACATCCGAGGGGGCTACACCTTC
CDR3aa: CAISLDIRGGYTF

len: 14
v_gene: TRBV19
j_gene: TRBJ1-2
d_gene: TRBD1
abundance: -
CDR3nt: TGTGCCACCGACCCCGGGACAGCTTACTATGGCTACACCTTC
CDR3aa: CATDPGTAYYGYTF

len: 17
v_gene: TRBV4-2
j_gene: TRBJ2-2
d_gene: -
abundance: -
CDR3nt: TGTGCCAGCAGCCAAGATCTAGGGCAGGGAGGCGCCGGGGAGCTGTTTTTT
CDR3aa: CASSQDLGQGGAGELFF

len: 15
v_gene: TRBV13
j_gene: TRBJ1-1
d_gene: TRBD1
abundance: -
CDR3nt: TGTGCCAGCAGCCAAAACAGGGGACTGAACACTGAAGCTTTCTTT
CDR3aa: CASSQNRGLNTEAFF

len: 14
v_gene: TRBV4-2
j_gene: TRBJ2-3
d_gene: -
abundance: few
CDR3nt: TGTGCCAGCAGCCAAGATCAGGGAAAAGATACGCAGTATTTT
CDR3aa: CASSQDQGKDTQYF

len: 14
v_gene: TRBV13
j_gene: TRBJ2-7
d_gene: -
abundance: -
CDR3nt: TGTGCCAGCAGCTGGGGGACTGATTTATACGAGCAGTACTTC
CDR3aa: CASSWGTDLYEQYF

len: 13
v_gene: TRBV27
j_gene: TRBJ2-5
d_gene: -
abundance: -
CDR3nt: TGTGCCAGCAGTTTACAGAACCAAGAGACCCAGTACTTC
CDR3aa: CASSLQNQETQYF

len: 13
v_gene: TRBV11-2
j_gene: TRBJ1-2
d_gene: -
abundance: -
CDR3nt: TGTGCCAGCAGCTTGGGGCAGACTTATGGCTACACCTTC
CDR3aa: CASSLGQTYGYTF

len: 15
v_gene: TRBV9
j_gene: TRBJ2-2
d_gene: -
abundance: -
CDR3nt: TGTGCCAGCAGCGTAGGCGGGACGAACACCGGGGAGCTGTTTTTT
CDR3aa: CASSVGGTNTGELFF